A single sample gave rise to the 26 T cell receptor beta chains below, sequenced in a study of blood T cell repertoires in COVID-19. The data were produced by immunoSEQ multiplex PCR, yet TCRdb's version contains in-frame clones alone and is incomplete. The table records about 170,000 clones, about 86% of them present only once. The sequenced sample consisted of peripheral blood. Receptors originate from a human donor with acute or convalescent COVID-19. The donor label of this sample is uncertain.

In this sample, this clone turned up once. V is TRBV5-1 and J is TRBJ2-7, with D uncertain. Germline-derived CDR1 and CDR2 are SGHRS and YFSETQ. Trimming stripped 0 bases from V and 3 bases from J, with 10 bases between. This CDR3 comprises 14 residues. The DNA of the CDR3 is TGCGCCAGCAGCTTGGCCGTCCCGCGCTACGAGCAGTACTTC. Translated, it gives CASSLAVPRYEQYF.

The chain is built from TRBV7-3 and TRBJ2-2, with 13 bases matching TRBD2. The CDR3 is 15 residues long. Per germline, CDR1 SGHTA and CDR2 FQGTGA. V lost 2 bases and J lost 6; bases outside the gene matches: 0. The CDR3 region is CASSLGLAGAGELFF. CDR3 coding DNA: TGTGCCAGCAGCTTAGGACTAGCGGGAGCCGGGGAGCTGTTTTTT. The whole variable domain, remainder taken from reference TRBV7-3 and TRBJ2-2, is GAGVSQTPSNKVTEKGKYVELRCDPISGHTALYWYRQSLGQGPEFLIYFQGTGAADDSGLPNDRFFAVRPEGSVSTLKIQRTERGDSAVYLCASSLGLAGAGELFFGEGSRLTVL.

The V call is TRBV25-1, the J call TRBJ1-3, with 9 bases fitting TRBD1. Germline CDR1 MGHDK, CDR2 SYGVNS. Losses at the gene ends were 4 bases for V and 7 bases for J; bases not matched to a gene: 5. The CDR3 runs 14 residues. The CDR3 spells CASSAPGTGNTIYF. The CDR3 nucleotides are TGTGCCAGCAGTGCTCCCGGGACAGGGAACACCATATATTTT. The full variable domain, with the rest looked up from reference TRBV25-1 and TRBJ1-3, is EADIYQTPRYLVIGTGKKITLECSQTMGHDKMYWYQQDPGMELHLIHYSYGVNSTEKGDLSSESTVSRIRTEHFPLTLESARPSHTSQYLCASSAPGTGNTIYFGEGSWLTVV.

This chain uses TRBV3-1 (or the pseudogene TRBV3-2) with TRBJ2-7; D remains unclear. Trimming took 0 bases from V and 1 from J, leaving 10 bases between them. The CDR3 has 15 amino acids. Germline CDR1 and CDR2: LGHDT and YNNKEL (reference sequence). CDR3 residues: CASSQDNSPSYEQYF. The DNA for the CDR3 is TGTGCCAGCAGCCAAGACAACTCACCTTCCTACGAGCAGTACTTC.

This rearrangement joins TRBV30 to TRBJ1-2; no definite D call. Looked up from germline, CDR1 is GTSNPN and CDR2 is SVGIG (reference sequence). Trimming removed 0 bases from V and 13 bases from J, with 21 bases in between. The CDR3 runs 14 residues. The CDR3 nucleotides are TGTGCCTGGAGTGTACCAGTGACACGCCCAGTTGGCACCTTC. Translated, it gives CAWSVPVTRPVGTF.

This clone was seen just once. The germline gene is not matched at one end of the junction; a read error may be the cause. The V call is TRBV13, the J call TRBJ1-4; TRBD1 aligns across 7 bases. From germline, CDR1 is PRHDT and CDR2 FYEKMQ (reference sequence). CDR3 length equals 15 residues. The CDR3 reads CASSLGGQSNEKLFF. The CDR3, as DNA: TGTGCCAGCAGCCTAGGGGGACAGAGTAATGAAAAACTGTTTTTT.

This chain connects TRBV5-6 to TRBJ1-2; 9 bases agree with TRBD1. The J segment lost 4 bases and the V segment lost 0 bases, leaving 4 bases of the junction unmatched. Germline CDR1 SGHDT, CDR2 YYEEEE. CDR3 length: 15 amino acids. The CDR3 spells CASSLGDRDSYGYTF. Here the CDR3 DNA reads TGTGCCAGCAGCTTGGGGGACAGGGATAGCTATGGCTACACCTTC.

The rearrangement uses TRBV19 and TRBJ2-3, with TRBD2 identical over 9 bases. The V gene's germline CDR1 is LNHDA and CDR2 SQIVND (reference sequence). The CDR3 length is 15 residues. V lost 2 bases, J lost 3 bases, and 3 bases stayed unmatched. CDR3 DNA: TGTGCCAGTAGTATAAACCTAGCGGGAACAGATACGCAGTATTTT. Its translation: CASSINLAGTDTQYF.

The CDR3 protein is CASSYFATGVSYGYTF. The CDR3 bases are TGTGCCAGCAGCTATTTTGCTACAGGGGTCTCTTATGGCTACACCTTC. The rearrangement links TRBV2 to TRBJ1-2; 7 nucleotides agree with TRBD1. The germline V gene encodes CDR1 SNHLY and CDR2 FYNNEI. V shed 6 bases, J shed 5 bases, and the junction held 15 bases outside the gene matches. The CDR3 has 16 residues.

This chain links TRBV4-2 with TRBJ2-7, with 10 bases lining up with TRBD2. CDR3 length: 16 amino acids. Germline V gene lookup returns CDR1 LGHNA and CDR2 YNFKEQ. The V and J ends lost 0 bases and 1 base, in that order; junction bases with no gene match: 3. The CDR3 sequence is CASSQDLTSGSYEQYF. CDR3 bases: TGTGCCAGCAGCCAAGATCTGACTAGCGGGTCCTACGAGCAGTACTTC.

V gene TRBV9 combines with J gene TRBJ2-3; possibly TRBD1 for D (8 bases). This CDR3 is built from 15 residues. Trimming took 3 bases from V and 5 from J, leaving 16 bases between them. The germline CDR1 and CDR2 sequences are SGDLS and YYNGEE. CDR3 sequence: CASSAQGEGIDTQYF. The DNA for the CDR3 is TGTGCCAGCAGCGCACAGGGGGAGGGAATAGATACGCAGTATTTT.

Worth noting for this clone: Germline and junction disagree at one end, which may indicate a read error. The V and J genes are TRBV6-1 and TRBJ2-7; D possibly corresponds to TRBD1 (5 bases). The CDR3 spans 15 residues. Germline CDR1 is MNHNS and CDR2 is SASEGT. The CDR3 sequence is CASSEAVGQGYEQYF. The DNA of the CDR3 is TGTGCCAGCAGCGAAGCCGTGGGGCAGGGATACGAGCAGTACTTC.

The chain recombines TRBV5-4 with TRBJ2-3, with 8 bases matching TRBD2. The CDR3 sequence is 17 residues long. Germline V gene lookup returns CDR1 SGHNT and CDR2 YYREEE (reference sequence). The V and J ends lost 2 bases and 3 bases, in that order; junction bases with no gene match: 11. The CDR3 loop reads CASSLGSRGAGTDTQYF. The CDR3 bases are TGTGCCAGCAGCTTAGGTTCGCGGGGGGCGGGGACAGATACGCAGTATTTT.

V and J are TRBV4-1 and TRBJ2-2; 12 bases line up with TRBD2. From germline, CDR1 is MGHRA and CDR2 YSYEKL. CDR3 length: 18 residues. Unmatched junction bases numbered 11, after V lost 5 bases and J lost 4 bases. The CDR3 nucleotides read TGCGCCAGCAGCTTACCAACTAGCGGGGGGCCTGGCACCGGGGAGCTGTTTTTT. It encodes CASSLPTSGGPGTGELFF.

CDR3 sequence: CSVDSERIRGRETQYF. CDR3 nucleotide sequence: TGCAGCGTAGACTCTGAGCGGATAAGAGGGAGGGAGACCCAGTACTTC. V and J are TRBV29-1 and TRBJ2-5, with D perhaps TRBD2 (6 bases). Trimming stripped 6 bases from V and 5 bases from J, with 25 bases between. The CDR3 is made up of 16 amino acids. Germline V CDR1 and CDR2: SQVTM, ANQGSEA.

The chain uses TRBV15 and TRBJ1-4; 10 positions agree with TRBD1. V lost 5 bases and J lost 9; bases outside the gene matches: 9. Germline V gives CDR1 LNHNV, CDR2 YYDKDF (reference sequence). The CDR3 loop spans 15 amino acids. The CDR3 is CATSGQGGTNKKLFF. DNA for the CDR3: TGTGCCACCAGCGGACAGGGGGGGACGAACAAAAAACTGTTTTTT.

CDR3 in amino acids: CASSVGDTSMKLFF. The CDR3 region has the DNA TGTGCCAGCAGCGTGGGGGACACTTCAATGAAACTGTTTTTT. J is TRBJ1-4 and V is TRBV9; possibly TRBD1 for D (6 bases). Trimming left V 2 bases short and J 11 bases short, with 16 bases between. This CDR3 contains 14 residues. Germline V CDR1 and CDR2: SGDLS, YYNGEE.

The chain couples TRBV5-1 to TRBJ2-7, with D tentatively TRBD2 (5 bases). Germline assignment: CDR1 SGHRS and CDR2 YFSETQ. The CDR3 runs to 13 residues. The V and J ends lost 4 bases and 4 bases respectively, with 12 bases between them. The CDR3 loop reads CASSPEVRYEQYF. CDR3 nucleotides: TGCGCCAGCAGCCCGGAGGTAAGGTACGAGCAGTACTTC.

This clone was observed a single time. The chain carries TRBV7-2 and TRBJ1-2; 9 bases match TRBD1. Losses at the gene ends were 5 bases for V and 0 bases for J; bases not matched to a gene: 7. The CDR3 is 16 amino acids. Germline V gene lookup returns CDR1 SGHTA and CDR2 FQGNSA. CDR3 amino acids: CASSRDRDPANYGYTF. The CDR3 DNA sequence: TGTGCCAGCAGCCGGGACAGGGATCCCGCTAACTATGGCTACACCTTC.

The gene calls are TRBV28 and TRBJ1-2, with 9 bases identical to TRBD1. Per germline, CDR1 MDHEN and CDR2 SYDVKM. V gave up 6 bases and J gave up 5 bases; unmatched junction bases: 7. The CDR3 consists of 14 residues. The CDR3 sequence: CASRMTGGWYGYTF. Written as DNA, the CDR3 is TGTGCCAGCAGGATGACAGGGGGTTGGTATGGCTACACCTTC.

This clone was recorded only once. Other DNA sequences from this sample encode an identical CDR3 as well. The V gene is TRBV5-1, the J gene TRBJ1-2; tentatively, D is TRBD1 (6 bases). Trimming left V 3 bases short and J 4 bases short, with 7 bases between. This CDR3 comprises 12 residues. Germline-derived CDR1 and CDR2 are SGHRS and YFSETQ. CDR3 protein: CASSSTGYGYTF. The CDR3 nucleotides read TGCGCCAGCAGCTCGACAGGCTATGGCTACACCTTC. Full variable domain (missing parts from reference TRBV5-1 and TRBJ1-2): KAGVTQTPRYLIKTRGQQVTLSCSPISGHRSVSWYQQTPGQGLQFLFEYFSETQRNKGNFPGRFSGRQFSNSRSEMNVSTLELGDSALYLCASSSTGYGYTFGSGTRLTVV.

This chain joins TRBV25-1 and TRBJ2-1; D not resolved. The CDR3 is made up of 13 amino acids. Germline V lookup: CDR1 MGHDK, CDR2 SYGVNS. Trimming stripped 1 base from V and 6 bases from J, with 7 bases between. CDR3 in DNA: TGTGCCAGCAGTGAATTTGGCAGCAATGAGCAGTTCTTC. Amino acids: CASSEFGSNEQFF.

The rearrangement uses TRBV5-1 and TRBJ1-2, with D possibly TRBD1 on 5 matching bases. The CDR3 is 13 residues long. Germline CDR1 SGHRS, CDR2 YFSETQ. Trimming removed 4 bases from V and 6 bases from J, with 13 bases in between. The CDR3 DNA sequence: TGCGCCAGCAGCCTCGGGGGGGAAAATGGCTACACCTTC. The encoded protein is CASSLGGENGYTF.

Here the CDR3 reads CASSAPSGGAEEQYF. In DNA, the CDR3 is TGTGCCAGCAGCGCCCCTAGCGGGGGGGCAGAAGAGCAGTACTTC. This chain links TRBV9 with TRBJ2-7, with 12 bases identical to TRBD2. CDR1 and CDR2 (germline): SGDLS, YYNGEE. CDR3 length: 15 residues. The V segment lost 3 bases and the J segment 7 bases; nucleotides outside the gene matches: 8.

The rearrangement links TRBV11-2 to TRBJ1-2, with TRBD1 identical over 7 bases. The CDR3 spans 16 residues. Germline-derived CDR1 and CDR2 are SGHAT and FQNNGV. V shed 4 bases, J shed 0 bases, and the junction held 8 bases outside the gene matches. The CDR3, as DNA: TGTGCCAGCAGCTCCTCCAGGGGGTCGGCTAACTATGGCTACACCTTC. Translating gives CASSSSRGSANYGYTF.

This clone has just a few counts. The chain links TRBV11-3 to TRBJ2-2; tentative D call: TRBD2 (6 bases). Per germline, CDR1 SGHNT and CDR2 YENEEA. The CDR3 consists of 12 residues. Trimming left V 5 bases short and J 7 bases short, with 8 bases between. Written as DNA, the CDR3 is TGTGCCAGCAGCCGGGAGTACGGGGAGCTGTTTTTT. It specifies CASSREYGELFF.